The 27 T cell receptor beta chains listed next were all sequenced from one sample in a study of blood T cell repertoires in COVID-19. The assay was immunoSEQ multiplex PCR, and TCRdb's table has in-frame clones only and misses some. This table has fewer than 200,000 clones, approximately 88% appearing once. The sequenced material came from peripheral blood. The origin of the receptors is a woman aged 45-65 years with acute or convalescent COVID-19.

The chain joins TRBV6-1 to TRBJ2-5, with a tentative D call TRBD2 (5 bases). Germline CDR1 and CDR2: MNHNS and SASEGT. This CDR3 is built from 12 residues. V was cut by 2 bases and J by 10 bases, with 11 bases left in between. The CDR3 region is CASSEQRMDQYF. For the CDR3, the DNA is TGTGCCAGCAGTGAACAGCGGATGGACCAGTACTTC.

This clone has just a few counts. This rearrangement joins TRBV11-3 to TRBJ2-3; the D is unclear. The length of the CDR3 is 12 residues. V lost 2 bases to trimming and J lost 4 bases, with 4 bases between them. CDR1 SGHNT and CDR2 YENEEA come from the germline V gene. The CDR3 here is CASSLLPDTQYF. The CDR3 DNA reads TGTGCCAGCAGCTTACTCCCAGATACGCAGTATTTT.

This clone has a single count. J is TRBJ2-2 and V is TRBV5-6, with TRBD1 as a possible D gene (5 bases). This CDR3 region has 16 residues. With 0 bases removed from V and 0 bases from J, the gap between germline ends came to 9 bases. The germline V gene encodes CDR1 SGHDT and CDR2 YYEEEE. The CDR3 region is CASSLGGQPNTGELFF. CDR3 DNA sequence: TGTGCCAGCAGCTTGGGAGGACAACCGAACACCGGGGAGCTGTTTTTT.

The chain combines TRBV27 with TRBJ1-5; 12 bases align to TRBD1. Germline lookup yields CDR1 MNHEY and CDR2 SMNVEV (reference sequence). The junction had 5 bases not matched to a gene; V was cut back by 6 bases and J by 5 bases. The CDR3 covers 15 residues. CDR3 residues: CASRWGTGGDQPQHF. The CDR3 DNA reads TGTGCCAGCAGGTGGGGGACAGGGGGCGATCAGCCCCAGCATTTT.

The CDR3 DNA follows: TGTGCCAGCAGTTACCCGGGACAGGTTAACGAGCAGTACTTC. Its translation is CASSYPGQVNEQYF. This rearrangement joins TRBV6-2 or TRBV6-3 to TRBJ2-7, with 8 bases that match TRBD1. The CDR3 totals 14 residues. V shed 2 bases and J 5 bases; nucleotides not matched to a gene: 5. The germline V gene has CDR1 MNHEY and CDR2 SVGEGT.

The V gene is TRBV18, the J gene TRBJ2-2; D is perhaps TRBD2 (5 bases). Trimming removed 3 bases from V and 5 bases from J, with 13 bases in between. The CDR3 contains 15 residues. Per germline, CDR1 KGHSH and CDR2 LQKENI. The CDR3 spells CASSPAGGPTGELFF. The CDR3 DNA reads TGTGCCAGCTCACCGGCCGGCGGGCCTACCGGGGAGCTGTTTTTT.

V gene TRBV18 combines with J gene TRBJ2-7, with TRBD2 matching 8 bases. The V and J ends lost 2 bases and 2 bases, in that order; junction bases with no gene match: 8. CDR3 length equals 16 residues. Germline CDR1 is KGHSH and CDR2 is LQKENI. Here the CDR3 reads CASSPSFGTSPYEQYF. The DNA of the CDR3 is TGTGCCAGCTCACCAAGTTTTGGGACTAGTCCCTACGAGCAGTACTTC.

The DNA of the CDR3 is TGTGCCAGCAGTCTCCGGGGACTAGCGGGAGCTAATGAGCAGTTCTTC. It yields the protein CASSLRGLAGANEQFF. This chain uses TRBV25-1 with TRBJ2-1; 14 nucleotides match TRBD2. V lost 5 bases and J lost 7; bases outside the gene matches: 7. The CDR3 spans 16 residues. Per germline, CDR1 MGHDK and CDR2 SYGVNS. Combining the CDR3 with reference TRBV25-1 and TRBJ2-1 gives the whole variable domain EADIYQTPRYLVIGTGKKITLECSQTMGHDKMYWYQQDPGMELHLIHYSYGVNSTEKGDLSSESTVSRIRTEHFPLTLESARPSHTSQYLCASSLRGLAGANEQFFGPGTRLTVL.

The chain is built from TRBV12-3 or TRBV12-4 and TRBJ1-2; D gene ambiguous. The CDR3 sequence is 12 residues long. Trimming removed 2 bases at V and 5 bases at J, with 6 bases between. As DNA, the CDR3 is TGTGCCAGCAGTTTAACAATTTATGGCTACACCTTC. The encoded protein is CASSLTIYGYTF.

The J gene is TRBJ2-7, the V gene TRBV14, with 7 bases aligning to TRBD2. Germline values: CDR1 SGHDN, CDR2 FVKESK. The CDR3 totals 14 residues. Trimming took 3 bases from V and 4 from J; bases not matched to a gene: 6. CDR3 region: CASSQGLISYEQYF. CDR3 coding DNA: TGTGCCAGCAGCCAGGGACTAATTTCTTACGAGCAGTACTTC.

This clone was recorded a few times. This rearrangement joins TRBV2 to TRBJ1-5; D gene uncertain. Germline V gene sequence: CDR1 SNHLY, CDR2 FYNNEI. V lost 8 bases to trimming and J lost 7 bases, with 15 bases between them. CDR3 length equals 13 residues. CDR3 in amino acids: CASDVGSLQPQHF. Written as DNA, the CDR3 is TGTGCCAGCGACGTGGGCAGCCTCCAGCCCCAGCATTTT.

CDR3 in amino acids: CASSSGTLSYEQYF. As DNA, the CDR3 is TGTGCCAGCAGCTCTGGGACACTCTCCTACGAGCAGTACTTC. The chain couples TRBV7-9 to TRBJ2-7, with a possible D match to TRBD1 (6 bases). The CDR3 sequence is 14 residues long. Germline V lookup: CDR1 SEHNR, CDR2 FQNEAQ (reference sequence). Trimming took 4 bases from V and 0 from J, leaving 10 bases between them.

The CDR3 region is CASGAGERNTIYF. The DNA for the CDR3 is TGCGCCAGCGGGGCGGGGGAAAGAAACACCATATATTTT. The gene calls are TRBV10-2 and TRBJ1-3, with D perhaps TRBD1 (5 bases). This CDR3 comprises 13 residues. With 8 bases removed from V and 5 bases from J, the gap between germline ends came to 13 bases. From germline, CDR1 is WSHSY and CDR2 SAAADI.

This chain connects TRBV3-1 (or the pseudogene TRBV3-2) to TRBJ1-5; 9 positions match TRBD1. There are 15 residues in the CDR3. Trimming at V came to 4 bases and at J to 0 bases, leaving 1 base not matched to a gene. Germline V gene sequence: CDR1 LGHDT, CDR2 YNNKEL (reference sequence). The CDR3 spells CASSLGQGSNQPQHF. As DNA, the CDR3 is TGTGCCAGCAGCCTGGGACAGGGTAGCAATCAGCCCCAGCATTTT.

J is TRBJ2-3 and V is TRBV4-3, with D possibly being TRBD1 (5 bases). This CDR3 is built from 15 residues. Germline V gene sequence: CDR1 LGHNA, CDR2 YSLEER. V dropped 4 bases and J dropped 2 bases, with 13 bases sitting between them. This CDR3 is CASSPGQGLTDTQYF. The DNA of the CDR3 is TGCGCCAGCAGCCCGGGCCAGGGCCTCACAGATACGCAGTATTTT.

This clone has only a few counts. The chain uses TRBV6-6 and TRBJ1-6; 7 bases are a match to TRBD1. From germline, CDR1 is MNHNY and CDR2 SVGAGI (reference sequence). This CDR3 comprises 15 residues. V shed 3 bases and J 6 bases; nucleotides not matched to a gene: 5. CDR3: CASSYFGQVNSPLHF. In DNA, the CDR3 is TGTGCCAGCAGTTATTTCGGACAGGTTAATTCACCCCTCCACTTT.

The rearrangement links TRBV5-8 to TRBJ1-2; D is ambiguous. CDR3 size: 11 residues. Trimming shortened V by 6 bases and J by 5 bases, and 8 bases separated the two germline ends. Germline CDR1 SGHTS, CDR2 YDEGEE. CDR3 sequence (DNA): TGTGCCAGCATCCGGGAGTATGGCTACACCTTC. It translates to CASIREYGYTF.

The rearrangement uses TRBV30 and TRBJ1-1; TRBD1 might be the D (5 bases). This CDR3 is built from 13 residues. Germline assignment: CDR1 GTSNPN and CDR2 SVGIG (reference sequence). V was cut by 0 bases and J by 1 base, with 6 bases left in between. The CDR3 DNA reads TGTGCCTGGAGTGTTCAGGGGAACACTGAAGCTTTCTTT. It translates to CAWSVQGNTEAFF.

The CDR3 region is CASSRLWAGNSGANVLTF. CDR3 DNA sequence: TGCGCCAGCAGTCGTCTATGGGCAGGGAACTCTGGGGCCAACGTCCTGACTTTC. The chain employs TRBV10-2 and TRBJ2-6, with TRBD1 as a possible D gene (5 bases). V was trimmed by 5 bases and J by 0 bases, leaving 17 bases between them. The CDR3 extends over 18 amino acids. The germline V gene encodes CDR1 WSHSY and CDR2 SAAADI.

The V gene is TRBV29-1, the J gene TRBJ2-2; tentative D call: TRBD1 (5 bases). V was shortened by 3 bases and J by 6 bases, with 17 bases between the two germline ends. The CDR3 totals 15 residues. CDR1 is SQVTM, CDR2 ANQGSEA, per germline. As DNA, the CDR3 is TGCAGCGTTGAGATAGGAAGGGGTAGGGCCGGGGAGCTGTTTTTT. The encoded protein is CSVEIGRGRAGELFF.

This chain connects TRBV10-3 to TRBJ2-7; a possible D gene is TRBD2 (5 bases). This CDR3 is built from 12 residues. The ends were cut back, 8 bases at V and 1 base at J, with 9 bases in the middle. From germline, CDR1 is ENHRY and CDR2 SYGVKD. This chain's CDR3 is CAIGRDSYEQYF. The CDR3, as DNA: TGTGCCATCGGGAGAGATTCCTACGAGCAGTACTTC.

The V call is TRBV5-1, the J call TRBJ2-1; 10 bases are shared with TRBD1. This CDR3 has 14 residues. Trimming at V came to 7 bases and at J to 5 bases, leaving 6 bases not matched to a gene. Germline V gives CDR1 SGHRS, CDR2 YFSETQ. For the CDR3, the DNA is TGCGCCAGCGGCACTGACAGGGGGCACAATGAGCAGTTCTTC. Translating it yields CASGTDRGHNEQFF.

The chain employs TRBV15 and TRBJ2-6, with 7 bases aligning to TRBD1. V was pared by 5 bases and J by 6 bases, with 7 bases of the junction left unmatched. The V gene's germline CDR1 is LNHNV and CDR2 YYDKDF (reference sequence). The CDR3 spans 15 residues. As DNA, the CDR3 is TGTGCCACCAGCGCCCACAGGGGAGAGGCCAACGTCCTGACTTTC. It translates to CATSAHRGEANVLTF. The full variable domain, its missing parts supplied by reference TRBV15 and TRBJ2-6, is DAMVIQNPRYQVTQFGKPVTLSCSQTLNHNVMYWYQQKSSQAPKLLFHYYDKDFNNEADTPDNFQSRRPNTSFCFLDIRSPGLGDTAMYLCATSAHRGEANVLTFGAGSRLTVL.

About this clone: One junction end disagrees with the germline gene, perhaps due to a read error. The rearrangement uses TRBV5-1 and TRBJ2-2; D remains unclear. The CDR3 sequence is 14 residues long. Germline CDR1 SGHRS, CDR2 YFSETQ. The CDR3 nucleotides read TGCGCCAGCAGGTTGGGTCTTAACACCGGGGAGCTGTTTTTT. It encodes CASRLGLNTGELFF. Complete variable domain (other parts from reference TRBV5-1 and TRBJ2-2): KAGVTQTPRYLIKTRGQQVTLSCSPISGHRSVSWYQQTPGQGLQFLFEYFSETQRNKGNFPGRFSGRQFSNSRSEMNVSTLELGDSALYLCASRLGLNTGELFFGEGSRLTVL.

The chain uses TRBV7-9 and TRBJ2-7; TRBD1 aligns across 12 bases. The V gene end was trimmed by 2 bases and the J gene end by 4 bases; junction bases not matched to a gene: 3. The CDR3 sequence is 15 residues long. Germline V gene sequence: CDR1 SEHNR, CDR2 FQNEAQ (reference sequence). CDR3 loop: CASSLMGQGAYEQYF. CDR3 coding DNA: TGTGCCAGCAGCTTAATGGGACAGGGGGCTTACGAGCAGTACTTC.

This chain links TRBV10-3 with TRBJ2-3; weak D call: TRBD2 (6 bases). Germline CDR1 ENHRY, CDR2 SYGVKD. V dropped 10 bases and J dropped 0 bases, with 14 bases sitting between them. The CDR3 is 14 residues long. The CDR3 DNA sequence: TGTGCCACCGGGCCGAGCGGGAGCACAGATACGCAGTATTTT. It is translated as CATGPSGSTDTQYF.

J is TRBJ2-5 and V is TRBV9; tentatively, D is TRBD1 (5 bases). The CDR3 loop spans 15 amino acids. Trimming stripped 3 bases from V and 3 bases from J, with 15 bases between. CDR1 SGDLS and CDR2 YYNGEE come from the germline V gene. CDR3 in amino acids: CASSGAAGLKETQYF. The DNA of the CDR3 is TGTGCCAGCAGCGGAGCCGCAGGGCTCAAAGAGACCCAGTACTTC.